The source of this TCR beta chain is a study of early T cells in non-severe SARS-CoV-2 infection. Germline lookup yields CDR1 SQVTM and CDR2 ANQGSEA. CDR3 length equals 13 residues. V lost 8 bases, J lost 9 bases, and 8 bases stayed unmatched. This clonotype turned up a few times. Using its own MiXCR run on the 5' RACE reads, TCRdb lists one record per CDR3 protein. The table has 30,000 to 40,000 distinct CDR3 sequences, approximately 5.1% seen once. This specimen consisted of whole blood, obtained at baseline. The chain joins TRBV29-1 to TRBJ2-1; 12 bases line up with TRBD1. This receptor was identified in an adult who was a healthcare worker with PCR-confirmed SARS-CoV-2 infection or an uninfected control (not recorded which). CDR3 coding DNA: TGCAGCAATGCGGGACAGGGGGCCGGTGAGCAGTTCTTC. This gives the protein CSNAGQGAGEQFF.